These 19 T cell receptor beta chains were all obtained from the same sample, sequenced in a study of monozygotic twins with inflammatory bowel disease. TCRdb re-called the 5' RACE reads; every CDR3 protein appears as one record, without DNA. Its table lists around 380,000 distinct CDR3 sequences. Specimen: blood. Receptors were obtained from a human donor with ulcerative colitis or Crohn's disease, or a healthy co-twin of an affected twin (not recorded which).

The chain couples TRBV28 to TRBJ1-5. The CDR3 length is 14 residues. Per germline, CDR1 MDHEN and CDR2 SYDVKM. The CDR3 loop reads CASSPPFRDQPQHF.

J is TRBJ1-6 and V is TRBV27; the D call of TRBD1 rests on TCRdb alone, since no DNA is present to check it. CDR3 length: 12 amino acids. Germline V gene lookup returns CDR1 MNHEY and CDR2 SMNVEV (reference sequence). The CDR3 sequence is CASTNRASPLHF.

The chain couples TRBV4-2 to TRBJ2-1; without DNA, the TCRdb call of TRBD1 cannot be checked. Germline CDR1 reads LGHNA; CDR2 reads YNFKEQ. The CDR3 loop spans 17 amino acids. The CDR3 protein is CASSHSWFGGSYNEQFF.

CDR3 protein: CSAGTGDTDTQYF. This chain uses TRBV20-1 with TRBJ2-3; TCRdb gives TRBD1 as the D gene, but with no DNA this cannot be confirmed. The germline V gene has CDR1 DFQATT and CDR2 SNEGSKA (reference sequence). CDR3 length: 13 amino acids.

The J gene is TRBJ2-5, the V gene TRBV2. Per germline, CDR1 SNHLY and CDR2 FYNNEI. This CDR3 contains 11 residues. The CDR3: CASTRQETRYF.

The CDR3 region is CASSWTESYEQYF. The chain carries TRBV7-2 and TRBJ2-7. Per germline, CDR1 SGHTA and CDR2 FQGNSA. This CDR3 region has 13 residues.

CDR3 sequence: CASRPGGSYGYTF. V gene TRBV6-5 combines with J gene TRBJ1-2; TCRdb names TRBD1, which stays unverified in the absence of DNA. CDR1 MNHEY and CDR2 SVGAGI come from the germline V gene. The CDR3 is 13 residues long.

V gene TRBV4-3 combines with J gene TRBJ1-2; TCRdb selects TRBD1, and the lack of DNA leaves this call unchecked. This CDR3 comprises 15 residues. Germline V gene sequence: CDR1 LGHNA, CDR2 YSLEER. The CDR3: CASSQPGQMFYGYTF.

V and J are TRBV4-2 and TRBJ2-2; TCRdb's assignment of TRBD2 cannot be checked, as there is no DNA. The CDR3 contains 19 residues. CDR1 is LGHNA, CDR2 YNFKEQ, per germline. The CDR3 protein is CASSQGGLAGGLSTGELFF.

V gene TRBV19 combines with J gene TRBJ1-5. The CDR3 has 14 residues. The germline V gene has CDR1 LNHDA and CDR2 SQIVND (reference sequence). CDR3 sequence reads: CASSNVNSNQPQHF.

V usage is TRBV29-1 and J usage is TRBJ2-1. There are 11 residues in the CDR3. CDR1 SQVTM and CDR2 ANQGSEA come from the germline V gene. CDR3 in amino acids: CSVEGNNEQFF.

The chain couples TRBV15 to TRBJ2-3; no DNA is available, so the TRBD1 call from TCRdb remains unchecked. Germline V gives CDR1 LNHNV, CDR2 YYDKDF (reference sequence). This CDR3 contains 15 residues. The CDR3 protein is CATSFDREGEDTQYF.

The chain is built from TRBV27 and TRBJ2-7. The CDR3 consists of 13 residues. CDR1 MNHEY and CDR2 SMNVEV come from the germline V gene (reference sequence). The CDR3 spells CASSFGRISEQYF.

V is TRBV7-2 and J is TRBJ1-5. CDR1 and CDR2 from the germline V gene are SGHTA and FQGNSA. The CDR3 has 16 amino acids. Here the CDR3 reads CASSLRDRASNQPQHF.

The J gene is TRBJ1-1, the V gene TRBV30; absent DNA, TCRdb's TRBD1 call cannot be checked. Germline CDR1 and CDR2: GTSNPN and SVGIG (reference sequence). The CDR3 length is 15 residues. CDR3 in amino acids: CAWSVPRQGDTEAFF. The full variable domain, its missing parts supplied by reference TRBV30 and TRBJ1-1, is SQTIHQWPATLVQPVGSPLSLECTVEGTSNPNLYWYRQAAGRGLQLLFYSVGIGQISSEVPQNLSASRPQDRQFILSSKKLLLSDSGFYLCAWSVPRQGDTEAFFGQGTRLTVV.

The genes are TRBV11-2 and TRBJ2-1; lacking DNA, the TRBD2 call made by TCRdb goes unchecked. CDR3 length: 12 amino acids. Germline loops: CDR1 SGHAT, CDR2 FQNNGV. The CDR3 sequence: CASSHPLADQFF.

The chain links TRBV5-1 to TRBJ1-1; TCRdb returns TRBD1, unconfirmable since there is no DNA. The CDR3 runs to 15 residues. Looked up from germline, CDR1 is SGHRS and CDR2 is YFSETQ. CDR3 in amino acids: CASSLEGRGNTEAFF. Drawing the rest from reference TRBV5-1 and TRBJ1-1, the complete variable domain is KAGVTQTPRYLIKTRGQQVTLSCSPISGHRSVSWYQQTPGQGLQFLFEYFSETQRNKGNFPGRFSGRQFSNSRSEMNVSTLELGDSALYLCASSLEGRGNTEAFFGQGTRLTVV.

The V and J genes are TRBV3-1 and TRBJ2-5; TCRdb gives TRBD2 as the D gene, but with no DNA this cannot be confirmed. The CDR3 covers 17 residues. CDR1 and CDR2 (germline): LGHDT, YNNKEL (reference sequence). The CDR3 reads CASSQAAGGLSPETQYF.

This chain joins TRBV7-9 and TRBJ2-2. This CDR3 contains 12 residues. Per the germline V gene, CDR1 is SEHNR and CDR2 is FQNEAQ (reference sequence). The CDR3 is CASSLDDGELFF. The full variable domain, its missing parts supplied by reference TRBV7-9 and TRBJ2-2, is DTGVSQNPRHKITKRGQNVTFRCDPISEHNRLYWYRQTLGQGPEFLTYFQNEAQLEKSRLLSDRFSAERPKGSFSTLEIQRTEQGDSAMYLCASSLDDGELFFGEGSRLTVL.